The entry that follows covers one T cell receptor beta chain sequence. The data were taken from a study of control samples from healthy donors and cancer patients. Germline loops: CDR1 SGDLS, CDR2 YYNGEE. V lost 4 bases, J lost 0 bases, and 11 bases stayed unmatched. There are 17 residues in the CDR3. TCRdb's copy holds only in-frame clones and misses some; the assay was immunoSEQ multiplex PCR. The sample carries around 70,000 clones, less than 95% recorded once. Source material: blood. The J gene is TRBJ1-2, the V gene TRBV9; the match to TRBD1 covers 8 bases. This TCR derives from a woman in her 30s in good health. This CDR3 reads CASSPRTGRVSNYGYTF. Here the CDR3 DNA reads TGTGCCAGCAGCCCCAGGACAGGGAGGGTATCTAACTATGGCTACACCTTC.